Sequencing of this T cell receptor (beta chain) was carried out in a study of blood T cell repertoires in COVID-19. Original processing methods: By means of reference gene primer amplification, nucleated cell counts were estimated. Sequencing used immunoSEQ multiplex PCR; TCRdb keeps in-frame clones, though not all of them. V, J and clone size are those of that table, while D and trimming were read from the DNA. The sample yields approximately 230,000 clones, 90% to 95% seen once. With 5 bases clipped from V and 2 bases from J, the junction kept 8 bases outside the gene matches. CDR1 is SGHNT, CDR2 YENEEA, per germline. The CDR3 loop spans 16 amino acids. This study enrolled people aged roughly 18 to 89 from roughly 22 US geographic areas. Each participant's cohort was designated according to participant-reported clinical history. Two negative PCRs, clearance, or symptom resolution had been documented for recovered Cohort 3 donors.

Material for sequencing was PBMCs or T cells enriched from blood (not recorded which). The receptor's source is a woman aged 18 to 35 who had recovered from COVID-19. The rearrangement links TRBV11-3 to TRBJ2-3; 9 nucleotides align to TRBD2. CDR3 loop: CASSQRSGGYTDTQYF. DNA for the CDR3: TGTGCCAGCAGCCAGAGGAGCGGGGGGTACACAGATACGCAGTATTTT.